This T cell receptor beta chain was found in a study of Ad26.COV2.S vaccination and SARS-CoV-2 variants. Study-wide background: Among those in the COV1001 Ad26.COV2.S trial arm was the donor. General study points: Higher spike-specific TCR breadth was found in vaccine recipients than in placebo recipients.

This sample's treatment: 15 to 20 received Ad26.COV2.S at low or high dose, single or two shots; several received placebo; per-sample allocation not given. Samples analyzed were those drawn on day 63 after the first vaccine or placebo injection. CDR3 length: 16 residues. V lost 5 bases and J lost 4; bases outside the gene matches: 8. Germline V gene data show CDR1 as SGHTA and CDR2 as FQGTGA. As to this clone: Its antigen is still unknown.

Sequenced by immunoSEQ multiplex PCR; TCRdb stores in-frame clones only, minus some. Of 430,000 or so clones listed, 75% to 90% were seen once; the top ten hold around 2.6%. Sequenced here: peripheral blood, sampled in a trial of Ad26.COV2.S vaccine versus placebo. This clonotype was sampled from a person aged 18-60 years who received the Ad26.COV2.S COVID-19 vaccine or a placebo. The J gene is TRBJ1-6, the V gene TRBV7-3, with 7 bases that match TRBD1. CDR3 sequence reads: CASSPQGGFYNSPLHF. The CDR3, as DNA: TGTGCCAGCAGCCCCCAGGGGGGATTTTATAATTCACCCCTCCACTTT.